The sequence of this TCR beta chain was determined in a study of cytomegalovirus exposure and HLA in healthy donors. Study conclusions and caveats: Reports showed the classifier diagnosing cytomegalovirus status with high specificity and sensitivity.

This clone was picked up a small number of times. Its antigen is not identified. Germline V gene data show CDR1 as MGHDK and CDR2 as SYGVNS. The CDR3 has 14 amino acids. V lost 5 bases and J 6 bases, leaving 17 bases between the germline ends. The PCR made use of 60 Vbeta and 13 Jbeta primers. Data came from immunoSEQ multiplex PCR; TCRdb stores just in-frame clones and leaves some out. The sample has tens of thousands of clones; around 68% are singletons. The specimen sequenced was PBMCs. The TCR originated in a man aged 25 to 40 in good health and CMV-seronegative. The chain carries TRBV25-1 and TRBJ2-7, with a possible D match to TRBD2 (7 bases). The CDR3 protein is CASSRYREGGEQYF. The CDR3 DNA follows: TGTGCCAGCAGTCGGTACAGGGAGGGGGGCGAGCAGTACTTC.